This T cell receptor beta chain was captured by sequencing in a study of spatial heterogeneity in lung cancer. Study context: Researchers sequenced follow-up PBMC samples if they had them, and these came a median of around 24 months after resection. The study observed each unique TCR and UMI combination more than ten times on average in raw reads.

This clonotype was seen a few times. Its antigen remains unidentified. From the 5' RACE reads, TCRdb called clonotypes with MiXCR, one entry per CDR3 protein. The profile shows 35,000 to 45,000 distinct CDR3 sequences, more than 20% of them singletons. Stated time point: blood at routine non-recurrence follow-up after resection. Regarding the study as a whole: Follow-up blood showed ubiquitous expanded tumor TCRs less than blood at resection did.

The source material was PBMCs, sampled at follow-up. The origin of this receptor is a female donor with early-stage non-small cell lung cancer.

CDR3 coding DNA: TGTGCCAGCAGCCATGGAACTAACTATGGCTACACCTTC. It encodes CASSHGTNYGYTF. The rearrangement uses TRBV3-1 and TRBJ1-2; the D is unclear. The germline CDR1 and CDR2 sequences are LGHDT and YNNKEL (reference sequence). V was clipped by 3 bases and J by 0 bases, with 5 bases between them. This CDR3 spans 13 amino acids. The full variable domain, its missing parts supplied by reference TRBV3-1 and TRBJ1-2, is DTAVSQTPKYLVTQMGNDKSIKCEQNLGHDTMYWYKQDSKKFLKIMFSYNNKELIINETVPNRFSPKSPDKAHLNLHINSLELGDSAVYFCASSHGTNYGYTFGSGTRLTVV.